This TCR beta chain originates from a study of cytomegalovirus exposure and HLA in healthy donors (dated by TCRdb to 2016 to 2017). Broadly, across the study: An earlier analysis of roughly 630 of the donors reported 250 to 300 Gb of sequence data and roughly 100 million unique TCR beta sequences from about 179 million T cells. Of the approximately 400 genotyped donors, over 70% fell in the genetic ancestry cluster associated with self-reported Caucasian donors. Among about 370 genotyped donors of the cohort, an average of roughly 230,000 unique TCR beta nucleotide sequences was sequenced per donor, of which roughly 17% were non-productive. The number of typed donors differed by locus: about 620-630 for A, B, C, DRB1 and DQB1; some 540 for DQA1; some 610 for DPA1; and some 470 for DPB1. Genome-wide SNP genotypes for about 55% of the roughly 670 donors were used in a later genetic analysis, which treated that subset as a discovery cohort. All discovery cohort repertoires had been generated using a single sequencing platform. To predict cytomegalovirus infection status, the study combined high-throughput TCR immunosequencing, statistical association of individual TCRs with disease status, and machine learning. Both class I and class II loci were covered by HLA typing, at four-digit resolution. In an earlier analysis of around 540 of the donors, high-throughput TCR beta sequencing was used to judge whether each TCR beta V gene segment behaved as functional or pseudogenic. The study used immunosequencing to profile the T cell repertoires of several hundred subjects and linked those repertoires to cytomegalovirus serostatus. Donor age, sex, ethnicity and CMV serostatus were compiled alongside the repertoire data. Besides the first cohort of approximately 670 subjects, a separate validation cohort made up of some 110 different subjects was used. The study aimed to test whether signatures of past pathogen exposure could be identified by cataloging public T cell receptors. Roughly five DR-DQ haplotypes were handled as single units for association and clustering, since linkage in the cohort was strong. An early release covering more than 500 HLA-typed donors comprised 300 to 350 gigabases of sequencing data and approximately 80 million unique TCR sequences. A later analysis re-examined previously published TCR beta repertoires from just over 650 donors and added high-resolution HLA genotyping to investigate patterns of TCR occurrence. In the later analysis, no new phenotypic data were used to find candidate immune exposures; instead, reliance was placed on TCR beta sequences and their occurrence across donors. The investigation overall reported the following: The study gave a list of over 150 TCR beta chains associated with cytomegalovirus. When HLA alleles, especially DR and DQ, strongly co-occurred, attributing TCR associations to individual alleles was difficult. Across donors, most TCR sequences were observed very rarely, whereas some public TCRs were present in many individuals. In a later analysis, TCR association rates were found to vary across HLA loci, with the most associated TCRs seen for DRB1 alleles and the fewest for HLA-C alleles. The authors suggested that the approach could potentially be extended to other disease states and immunological phenotypes. Some IMGT-functional V segments, including TRBV6-2 and TRBV6-3, could not be distinguished by the 87-base-pair reads and were therefore excluded. According to a later analysis, parvovirus B19, influenza, CMV and Epstein-Barr virus appeared linked to several top co-occurrence clusters. The only immune exposure information available for the cohort was CMV serostatus. A group of highly shared sequence variants was considered likely to be a technical artifact of the sequencing pipeline. Correlated functional status among segregating V segments might reflect linkage disequilibrium, but an unknown experimental factor could not be ruled out. A few of the identified cytomegalovirus-associated TCR beta chains were confirmed in vitro to be specific for cytomegalovirus antigens. In a later analysis, most CMV-associated TCR beta chains were found to appear HLA-restricted, with HLA associations seemingly driven largely by CMV exposure. Only TCR beta chains were sequenced in this cohort, and the absence of alpha or paired-chain data limited detectable features. Compared with equally common non-associated chains, HLA-associated TCR beta chains in a later analysis were more clonally expanded and had lower generation probabilities. Because some donors lacked HLA typing at each locus, the association tests relied only on the typed subset. The earlier analysis of approximately 540 of the donors excluded approximately 15 rarely observed V segments, including chromosome 9 orphons, because counts were too low. In a later analysis, around 15,000 TCR beta sequences were associated with specific HLA alleles at a false discovery rate of 0.05. V-gene and J-gene trimming of TCR beta chains was associated with a missense DCLRE1C variant in a later genetic analysis, and the association was replicated in an independent cohort. A further reported finding was that TCR beta sequences accurately predicted the HLA-A and HLA-B alleles for most subjects in the first cohort. In a later genetic analysis, fewer N-insertions in productive TCRs were reported among donors in an Asian-associated ancestry cluster than the approximately 670-donor mean. Presence/absence analyses assumed roughly uniform sequencing depth across donors, an assumption that may not hold. In an earlier analysis of some 640 of the donors, most TCR beta V segments were observed in productive rearrangements about 87% or about 30% of the time, broadly matching IMGT annotations. The classifier was reported to diagnose cytomegalovirus status with high specificity and sensitivity in both the original cohort and the validation cohort.

Libraries were built with the immunoSEQ multiplex PCR assay. For the multiplex PCR, a mixture combining 60 forward primers for TCR Vbeta segments and 13 reverse primers for TCR Jbeta segments was used. Amplification of the CDR3 region of rearranged TCR beta genes was performed with a multiplex PCR assay on genomic DNA. The amplified TCR beta libraries were sequenced on the Illumina HiSeq System as 87-base-pair reads. The study's own analysis went as follows. Across the 700 or so repertoires, a later analysis counted 75 million to 90 million unique TCR beta chains, 9.5 million to 12 million of which were shared by at least two donors. A nearest-neighbor algorithm error-corrected the raw reads and collapsed the reads into unique sequences, merging closely related sequences to remove PCR and sequencing errors. V, D and J gene segments were assigned by aligning CDR3 sequences to IMGT reference sequences. Each retained sequence needed at least a six-nucleotide match to both a V gene segment and a J gene segment. Rearrangements were classified as productive when the CDR3 lacked stop codons and remained in frame with V and J, and all other rearrangements were classified as non-productive. Following IMGT convention, CDR3 was defined as the stretch from the second conserved V-encoded cysteine up to the conserved J-encoded phenylalanine. In an earlier analysis of around 600 of the donors, sequences lacking an unambiguous match to a single V gene segment were excluded. In an earlier analysis of several hundred of the donors, V segments were called functional above 56.7% productive rearrangements and were called segregating when the between-donor standard deviation exceeded 5%. To diagnose cytomegalovirus status from the catalog of TCR beta chain sequences, a statistical classification framework was built. In a later analysis, V and J genes were assigned by comparing TCR nucleotide sequences against IMGT/GENE-DB human TR gene sequences. The TCRdist pipeline was used in a later analysis to assign CDR3 sequences and most-parsimonious VDJ recombination scenarios. In a later analysis, each TCR beta chain was defined by its CDR3 amino acid sequence together with its V-gene family, and reads without a unique V-gene family were excluded. In a later analysis, 500 to 700 highly shared, low-generation-probability nucleotide sequences were removed to address suspected cross-contamination and a sequencing artifact. For each public chain, a later analysis derived a clonal expansion index from normalized ranks of inferred template counts within each repertoire. In a later analysis, generation probabilities were computed with a VDJ recombination model fitted to out-of-frame rearrangements, and the resulting probabilities were checked against IGoR. Hypergeometric tests were used in a later analysis to score TCR-TCR, TCR-HLA and TCR-CMV co-occurrence, with a repertoire-size bias correction applied to the TCR pairs. To estimate false discovery rates, a later analysis permuted the HLA or CMV assignments 20 times. A later analysis grouped co-occurring TCRs with DBSCAN, adding TCRdist sequence similarity when clustering within HLA-allele-positive subsets. For co-occurrence clustering, repertoires with fewer than 30,000 or more than 120,000 public chains were excluded, along with several repertoires with anomalous nucleotide sharing. Drawn from immuneACCESS, this table holds only the in-frame rearrangements with V and J called that TCRdb kept. Clones are partly lost; checked studies trace under half to an unresolved V gene and leave the rest unexplained. From that table come the V and J calls and clone size; the DNA was used to work out D and trimming. Present in this sample are about 150,000 clones, around 82% of which were seen just once. The ten most abundant clones make up approximately 6.3% of the sample.

In total, around 600 healthy bone marrow donors made up the cohort. At the time of sampling, all cohort members were nominally healthy, though unrecorded immune exposures were likely present. The donor was CMV seropositive and was included in the group of 289 seropositive cohort members. A peripheral blood sample was provided by each donor, and peripheral blood mononuclear cells were used for TCR beta sequencing. Genomic DNA extraction from the blood cell samples was performed with the Qiagen DNeasy Blood Extraction Kit. CDR1 SGHAT and CDR2 FQNNGV were looked up in the germline V gene. Including cysteine and phenylalanine, the CDR3 has 12 amino acids. Kept here is only the CDR3 DNA, which spans 36 bases and is read in frame from base 1. V is cut back by 4 bases and J by 4 bases, with 0 bases in the junction unmatched. Details on this clone: What antigen it recognizes has not been identified. The record has no base qualities; no much larger clone is one base away.

This clonotype was sampled from a woman aged 50 to 60 in good health and CMV-seropositive. The sequenced sample consisted of PBMCs. The V gene is TRBV11-2 and the J gene is TRBJ2-7; the central 8 bases match TRBD2. The CDR3 protein is CASSSGGYEQYF. The nucleotide sequence is given as TGTGCCAGCAGCTCGGGGGGGTACGAGCAGTACTTC.